This T cell receptor beta chain originates from a study of T cells in localized non-small cell lung cancer. Notes on the study in general: Sequencing was limited to one tumor region, leaving the possibility of heterogeneity open. Appearance in adjacent lung was seen for a median 57 of the top 100 tumor clones.

Turning to this clone: Its antigen is not identified.

From germline, CDR1 is SGHKS and CDR2 YYEKEE (reference sequence). CDR3 length equals 16 residues. The trim removed 4 bases at V and 0 bases at J, leaving 9 bases unmatched. TCRdb keeps only in-frame clones here, not all; method: immunoSEQ multiplex PCR. Of some 33,000 clones listed, 80% are singletons. The TCR originated in a male donor older than 55 with stage III squamous cell lung carcinoma. The genes are TRBV5-5 and TRBJ1-2, with TRBD1 matching over 7 bases. The specimen was peripheral blood, collected before any cancer treatment. CDR3: CASSLGTADSNYGYTF. CDR3 sequence (DNA): TGTGCCAGCAGCCTTGGGACAGCGGATTCTAACTATGGCTACACCTTC.